The clone carrying this TCR beta chain has just a few counts. The entry originates in a study of T cell repertoires in cytomegalovirus infection. The CDR3 extends over 16 amino acids. V shed 0 bases and J 1 base; nucleotides not matched to a gene: 6. Germline V gives CDR1 DFQATT, CDR2 SNEGSKA (reference sequence). One entry per CDR3 protein, called by TCRdb with MiXCR from the reads. Of a few hundred thousand distinct CDR3 sequences detected, 9.5% appear once; the ten largest clones hold about 4.5%. The sequenced sample was PBMCs. The genes are TRBV20-1 and TRBJ2-3, with 8 bases aligning to TRBD1. The sequence came from a human donor in good health (CMV status not recorded). Some clones in this sample may be carry-over from other donors' samples. CDR3 nucleotides: TGCAGTGCTAGAGAACGGGACAGGCGAGGCACAGATACGCAGTATTTT. Protein product: CSARERDRRGTDTQYF.